This is a list of T cell receptor beta chains from one sample in a study of blood T cell repertoires in COVID-19. TCRdb keeps only in-frame clones here, not all; method: immunoSEQ multiplex PCR. The sample comprises around 140,000 clones, approximately 90% of which are singletons, and 15% to 20% rests with the top ten. Sequencing was done on a sample of peripheral blood. The receptors derive from a man between 45 and 60 years old with active or convalescent COVID-19. The CDR3 runs from the conserved cysteine through the conserved F or W. A D gene is named only where the DNA matches it firmly.

>TRBV9|.|TRBJ1-1
TGTGCCAGCAGCGTCGACAGTATGAACACTGAAGCTTTCTTT
CASSVDSMNTEAFF
>TRBV12-5|TRBD2|TRBJ2-3
TGTGCTAGTGGTTTGGCTATCGACGGGACTAGCGGCACAGATACGCAGTATTTT
CASGLAIDGTSGTDTQYF
>TRBV29-1|TRBD2|TRBJ2-5
TGCAGCGTTGAGGTAGCGGGGGGATCGAAGACCCAGTACTTC
CSVEVAGGSKTQYF
>TRBV12-5|.|TRBJ2-3
TGTGCTATAATACAATCTGGCACAGATACGCAGTATTTT
CAIIQSGTDTQYF
>TRBV25-1|.|TRBJ1-2
TGTGCCAGCAGTGAAAGAGGAGCGCCGGGGAACTATGGCTACACCTTC
CASSERGAPGNYGYTF
>TRBV30|.|TRBJ1-5
TGTGCCTGGAGTCCACAGGGCCCAAGCCAGCCCCAGCATTTT
CAWSPQGPSQPQHF
>TRBV3-1/TRBV3-2|.|TRBJ2-6
TGTGCCAGCAGCCAACGAACTGGAGATCTGATCTACTCTGGGGCCAACGTCCTGACTTTC
CASSQRTGDLIYSGANVLTF
>TRBV5-4|TRBD1|TRBJ2-1
TGTGCCAGCAGCACCGGGACAGGGGCCTACAATGAGCAGTTCTTC
CASSTGTGAYNEQFF
>TRBV24-1|.|TRBJ2-3
TGTGCCACCAGTGATTTTGGGCAGAGCACAGATACGCAGTATTTT
CATSDFGQSTDTQYF
>TRBV5-1|TRBD1|TRBJ2-7
TGCGCCAGCAGCCCCCTACAGGGGTCTGGCGAGCAGTACTTC
CASSPLQGSGEQYF
>TRBV19|.|TRBJ1-5
TGTGCCAGTAGTCAACAAACCGGGGGACGGCAGCCCCAGCATTTT
CASSQQTGGRQPQHF
>TRBV2|.|TRBJ2-7
TGTGCCAGCAGTGAAGCGGTTGGCGGCGAGCAGTACTTC
CASSEAVGGEQYF
>TRBV10-3|.|TRBJ1-1
TGTGCCATCACCCATCAGGGACATGAGACTGAAGCTTTCTTT
CAITHQGHETEAFF
>TRBV6-1|TRBD1|TRBJ1-6
TGTGCCAGCAGTGAACAGGGGGATAATTCACCCCTCCACTTT
CASSEQGDNSPLHF
>TRBV3-1/TRBV3-2|.|TRBJ1-6
TGTGCCAGCAGCACAGCCTCCGGGGATTCACCCCTCCACTTT
CASSTASGDSPLHF
>TRBV28|.|TRBJ2-7
TGTGCCAGCAGTTTGATCAGGGCGCTTTTCTACGAGCAGTACTTC
CASSLIRALFYEQYF